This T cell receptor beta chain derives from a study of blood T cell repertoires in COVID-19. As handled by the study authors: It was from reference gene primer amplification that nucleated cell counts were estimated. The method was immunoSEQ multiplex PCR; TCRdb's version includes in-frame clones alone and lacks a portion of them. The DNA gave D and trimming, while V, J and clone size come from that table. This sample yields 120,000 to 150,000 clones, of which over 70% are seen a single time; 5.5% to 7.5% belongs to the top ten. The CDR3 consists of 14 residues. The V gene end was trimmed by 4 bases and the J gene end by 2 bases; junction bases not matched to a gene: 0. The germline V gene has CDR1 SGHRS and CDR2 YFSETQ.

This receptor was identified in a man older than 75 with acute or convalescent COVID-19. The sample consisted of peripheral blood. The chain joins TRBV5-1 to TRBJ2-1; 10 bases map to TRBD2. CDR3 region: CASSTSGAYNEQFF. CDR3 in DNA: TGCGCCAGCAGCACTAGCGGGGCCTACAATGAGCAGTTCTTC.